This entry concerns a single TCR beta chain. The data belong to a study of blood T cell repertoires in COVID-19. Study-level information: Samples representing acute and convalescent COVID-19 were sourced from the United States, Italy and Spain. T cells, B-cell-depleted T cells, or PBMCs provided the cDNA or gDNA that served as material.

Per the original methods: Amplification from reference gene primers served as the basis for estimated nucleated cell counts. Assay used: immunoSEQ multiplex PCR; TCRdb lists only in-frame clones, some missing. V and J calls and clone size are those listed in that table; D and trimming were worked out from the DNA. The table includes 200,000 or so clones, approximately 89% detected once. The CDR3 extends over 13 amino acids. Germline lookup yields CDR1 SGHDN and CDR2 FVKESK. V was pared by 3 bases and J by 6 bases, with 12 bases between. The cohort comprised adults aged about 18 to 100 years residing in 20 to 25 US areas.

The clonotype was recovered from a woman in her thirties or forties with acute COVID-19. This sequence joins TRBV14 and TRBJ2-7; TRBD2 might be the D (6 bases). Sequencing used PBMCs or T cells enriched from blood (not recorded which). CDR3 sequence: CASSHTGSGEQYF. As DNA, the CDR3 is TGTGCCAGCAGCCATACCGGGAGTGGCGAGCAGTACTTC.